These 3 T cell receptor beta chains were sequenced from one sample in a study of blood T cell repertoires in COVID-19. Data came from immunoSEQ multiplex PCR; TCRdb stores just in-frame clones and leaves some out. The sample lists about 220,000 clones, around 86% occurring once. Input material: PBMCs or T cells enriched from blood (not recorded which). These receptors came from a woman between 35 and 50 years old with acute COVID-19.

The V gene is TRBV7-3, the J gene TRBJ2-5; 14 bases agree with TRBD2. This CDR3 has 16 amino acids. Trimming took 3 bases from V and 1 from J; bases not matched to a gene: 1. The germline gives CDR1 SGHTA, CDR2 FQGTGA. The chain's CDR3 is CASSLGLAGVQETQYF. The CDR3, as DNA: TGTGCCAGCAGCTTGGGACTAGCGGGGGTCCAAGAGACCCAGTACTTC.

The rearrangement uses TRBV10-3 and TRBJ1-5; tentative D call: TRBD1 (5 bases). The CDR3 runs 16 residues. The V end lost 2 bases, the J end lost 1 base, and 12 bases lay between the germline ends. CDR1 ENHRY and CDR2 SYGVKD come from the germline V gene. CDR3 region: CAISERGGGSNQPQHF. The CDR3 DNA follows: TGTGCCATCAGTGAGAGGGGTGGTGGCAGCAATCAGCCCCAGCATTTT.

This clone appeared a few times. This chain links TRBV13 with TRBJ1-6; D perhaps matches TRBD1 (5 bases). CDR1 is PRHDT and CDR2 is FYEKMQ in the germline V gene (reference sequence). This CDR3 contains 15 residues. V was pared by 4 bases and J by 6 bases, with 13 bases between. The CDR3 DNA reads as TGTGCCAGCAGCTGGGGCGGGGCAACTAATTCACCCCTCCACTTT. This translates into CASSWGGATNSPLHF.